What follows are 21 T cell receptor beta chains derived from one specimen sequenced in a study of shared clonotypes between healthy human individuals. TCRdb's table, derived via immunoSEQ multiplex PCR, lists solely in-frame clones and lacks some. The sample shows 500,000 to 650,000 clones, roughly four fifths of them seen only once. The specimen sequenced was PBMCs. These receptors all come from a woman between 35 and 50 years old in good health. Some clones in this sample may be carry-over from other donors' samples.

The rearrangement joins TRBV6-6 to TRBJ2-5, with D possibly matching TRBD1 (6 bases). This CDR3 has 14 residues. Germline V CDR1 and CDR2: MNHNY, SVGAGI (reference sequence). Trimming left V 1 base short and J 5 bases short, with 11 bases between. The DNA of the CDR3 is TGTGCCAGCAGTTACTGGGACACCGAGGAGACCCAGTACTTC. Its translation is CASSYWDTEETQYF.

This chain links TRBV30 with TRBJ2-4; D unclear. CDR1 is GTSNPN and CDR2 is SVGIG in the germline V gene (reference sequence). CDR3 length equals 12 residues. V was cut by 5 bases and J by 0 bases, with 5 bases left in between. CDR3 bases: TGTGCCTGGGACCGAGCCAAAAACATTCAGTACTTC. Protein: CAWDRAKNIQYF. The full variable domain, its missing parts supplied by reference TRBV30 and TRBJ2-4, is SQTIHQWPATLVQPVGSPLSLECTVEGTSNPNLYWYRQAAGRGLQLLFYSVGIGQISSEVPQNLSASRPQDRQFILSSKKLLLSDSGFYLCAWDRAKNIQYFGAGTRLSVL.

The chain carries TRBV7-2 and TRBJ2-7, with 7 positions matching TRBD2. The CDR3 extends over 15 amino acids. Germline CDR1 SGHTA, CDR2 FQGNSA. V gave up 1 base and J gave up 3 bases; unmatched junction bases: 6. The CDR3 DNA is TGTGCCAGCAGCTTAGATCGGCTAGCGGTCTACGAGCAGTACTTC. Amino acids: CASSLDRLAVYEQYF.

There are a few counts of this clone. A far larger clone is one base from this, pointing to a likely read error. J is TRBJ1-1 and V is TRBV6-5, with D possibly matching TRBD1 (6 bases). CDR3 length equals 13 residues. With 6 bases removed from V and 0 bases from J, the gap between germline ends came to 8 bases. Germline V gene data show CDR1 as MNHEY and CDR2 as SVGAGI. The CDR3 loop reads CASRGQLNTEAFF. Written as DNA, the CDR3 is TGTGCCAGCAGAGGACAGCTGAACACTGAAGCTTTCTTT.

The gene calls are TRBV12-5 and TRBJ2-2, with unresolved D. The V gene's germline CDR1 is LGHNT and CDR2 FRNRAP. With 0 bases removed from V and 11 bases from J, the gap between germline ends came to 16 bases. The CDR3 length is 15 residues. Written as DNA, the CDR3 is TGTGCTAGTGGTTTGGTACTCGGTGGGGTAGCTGAGCTGTTTTTT. This gives the protein CASGLVLGGVAELFF.

About this clone: A far more abundant clone sits one base away, making this likely a read error. The same CDR3 can be traced to other DNA sequences in this sample. The chain combines TRBV30 with TRBJ2-7, with D tentatively TRBD2 (5 bases). The CDR3 is 15 residues long. The ends were cut back, 8 bases at V and 2 bases at J, with 22 bases in the middle. The germline V gene encodes CDR1 GTSNPN and CDR2 SVGIG (reference sequence). The CDR3 sequence is CALALDQIVAYEQYF. The CDR3 bases are TGTGCCCTAGCCTTGGACCAGATAGTGGCCTACGAGCAGTACTTC.

This clone was observed at least ten times. The chain joins TRBV5-6 to TRBJ1-1, with 8 bases that match TRBD1. The CDR3 is made up of 15 amino acids. V gave up 0 bases and J gave up 6 bases; unmatched junction bases: 7. Germline CDR1 reads SGHDT; CDR2 reads YYEEEE. The CDR3: CASSLVDRDRAEAFF. CDR3 sequence (DNA): TGTGCCAGCAGCTTGGTGGACAGGGACCGAGCTGAAGCTTTCTTT.

In this sample, this clone turned up once. The V call is TRBV27, the J call TRBJ2-1, with D possibly being TRBD1 (5 bases). Trimming left V 3 bases short and J 7 bases short, with 16 bases between. Germline V gene lookup returns CDR1 MNHEY and CDR2 SMNVEV (reference sequence). This CDR3 is built from 15 residues. The CDR3, as DNA: TGTGCCAGCAGTTTGGAAAGGGGAATAGAAAATGAGCAGTTCTTC. This encodes CASSLERGIENEQFF.

V gene TRBV2 combines with J gene TRBJ1-2; D may be TRBD1 (5 bases). The CDR3 length is 15 residues. Trimming pared 2 bases from V and 3 bases from J, leaving 13 bases between. Germline V gene lookup returns CDR1 SNHLY and CDR2 FYNNEI. The CDR3: CASSEKEGTDYGYTF. The DNA of the CDR3 is TGTGCCAGCAGTGAAAAAGAGGGGACTGACTATGGCTACACCTTC.

This sequence joins TRBV5-5 and TRBJ2-5, with unresolved D. Trimming took 4 bases from V and 5 from J, leaving 12 bases between them. The V gene's germline CDR1 is SGHKS and CDR2 YYEKEE (reference sequence). This CDR3 comprises 13 residues. CDR3 residues: CASSLLPEETQYF. CDR3 nucleotides: TGTGCCAGCAGCCTACTCCCCGAGGAGACCCAGTACTTC.

Ten or more counts support this clone. The rearrangement uses TRBV11-2 and TRBJ2-5; 8 bases are a match to TRBD2. The CDR3 extends over 15 amino acids. With 0 bases clipped from V and 4 bases from J, the junction kept 4 bases outside the gene matches. CDR1 and CDR2 from the germline V gene are SGHAT and FQNNGV. The CDR3 DNA follows: TGTGCCAGCAGCTTAGATGGCGGGGGGCGAGAGACCCAGTACTTC. Its protein is CASSLDGGGRETQYF.

The J gene is TRBJ2-2, the V gene TRBV5-1, with TRBD2 matching over 8 bases. This CDR3 has 17 residues. From germline, CDR1 is SGHRS and CDR2 YFSETQ. Unmatched junction bases numbered 10, after V lost 5 bases and J lost 1 base. CDR3 coding DNA: TGCGCCAGCAGTTCCCAAAGCGGGAGTCGGAACACCGGGGAGCTGTTTTTT. It translates to CASSSQSGSRNTGELFF.

This chain links TRBV11-3 with TRBJ2-7; D is perhaps TRBD2 (6 bases). Trimming cost V 6 bases and J 4 bases, with 19 bases left between them. There are 15 residues in the CDR3. Per the germline V gene, CDR1 is SGHNT and CDR2 is YENEEA. The CDR3 DNA follows: TGTGCCAGCAGTCGTCGGGGAGGTAGCGATTACGAGCAGTACTTC. Translation: CASSRRGGSDYEQYF.

In this sample, this clone turned up a few times. The chain is built from TRBV28 and TRBJ2-1, with 10 bases that match TRBD2. After removal of 5 bases from V and 2 bases from J, the junction contained 3 bases not matched to a gene. Germline loops: CDR1 MDHEN, CDR2 SYDVKM. The CDR3 loop spans 15 amino acids. Here the CDR3 reads CASSLAGEPYNEQFF. Written as DNA, the CDR3 is TGTGCCAGCAGTCTAGCGGGAGAACCCTACAATGAGCAGTTCTTC.

This clone was recorded only once. The V and J genes are TRBV6-6 and TRBJ1-5, with D perhaps TRBD1 (5 bases). Trimming shortened V by 2 bases and J by 7 bases, and 9 bases separated the two germline ends. The CDR3 is 13 amino acids. The V gene's germline CDR1 is MNHNY and CDR2 SVGAGI (reference sequence). CDR3 sequence reads: CASSYQGGQPQHF. CDR3 coding DNA: TGTGCCAGCAGTTACCAGGGTGGCCAGCCCCAGCATTTT.

The chain recombines TRBV10-3 with TRBJ2-2; weak D call: TRBD1 (6 bases). V was shortened by 10 bases and J by 0 bases, with 12 bases between the two germline ends. The germline V gene encodes CDR1 ENHRY and CDR2 SYGVKD. This CDR3 comprises 14 residues. CDR3 in DNA: TGTGCCACGATGGGACAAACGAACACCGGGGAGCTGTTTTTT. Translation: CATMGQTNTGELFF.

This clone was seen a handful of times. The J gene is TRBJ2-7, the V gene TRBV27; 9 nucleotides agree with TRBD2. Germline CDR1 and CDR2: MNHEY and SMNVEV (reference sequence). This CDR3 contains 13 residues. V was pared by 5 bases and J by 5 bases, with 4 bases of the junction left unmatched. CDR3 sequence reads: CASSTGLANEQYF. The CDR3 DNA sequence: TGTGCCAGCAGTACCGGACTAGCGAACGAGCAGTACTTC.

This clone appeared once. For the CDR3, the DNA is TGTGCCAGCATCCTTAGCGGGAGGGCGGGCAATGAGCAGTTCTTC. Translation gives CASILSGRAGNEQFF. The V gene is TRBV27, the J gene TRBJ2-1; TRBD2 matches 11 bases. There are 15 residues in the CDR3. V dropped 7 bases and J dropped 6; count of bases not matched to a gene: 8. Per the germline V gene, CDR1 is MNHEY and CDR2 is SMNVEV (reference sequence).

This clone was recorded at least ten times. V is TRBV7-3 and J is TRBJ1-2; D is ambiguous. The length of the CDR3 is 15 residues. V shed 0 bases and J shed 1 base, with 9 bases lying between them. Germline assignment: CDR1 SGHTA and CDR2 FQGTGA. CDR3 amino acids: CASSLTVGDNYGYTF. CDR3 in DNA: TGTGCCAGCAGCTTAACGGTCGGGGATAACTATGGCTACACCTTC. Full variable domain (remainder filled in from reference TRBV7-3 and TRBJ1-2): GAGVSQTPSNKVTEKGKYVELRCDPISGHTALYWYRQSLGQGPEFLIYFQGTGAADDSGLPNDRFFAVRPEGSVSTLKIQRTERGDSAVYLCASSLTVGDNYGYTFGSGTRLTVV.

The rearrangement links TRBV2 to TRBJ2-6, with D possibly TRBD1 on 5 matching bases. V was cut by 4 bases and J by 2 bases, with 15 bases left in between. CDR3 length: 17 amino acids. CDR1 is SNHLY and CDR2 is FYNNEI in the germline V gene. CDR3 nucleotide sequence: TGTGCCAGCAGTGGACGGTTAGGGGTGGCTGGGGCCAACGTCCTGACTTTC. Protein: CASSGRLGVAGANVLTF.

The V gene is TRBV19, the J gene TRBJ2-7, with 9 bases matching TRBD1. This CDR3 spans 15 amino acids. Germline loops: CDR1 LNHDA, CDR2 SQIVND (reference sequence). V lost 2 bases and J lost 6; bases outside the gene matches: 8. CDR3 protein: CASSIPGQGLREQYF. CDR3 DNA: TGTGCCAGTAGTATACCGGGACAGGGCTTGCGCGAGCAGTACTTC.